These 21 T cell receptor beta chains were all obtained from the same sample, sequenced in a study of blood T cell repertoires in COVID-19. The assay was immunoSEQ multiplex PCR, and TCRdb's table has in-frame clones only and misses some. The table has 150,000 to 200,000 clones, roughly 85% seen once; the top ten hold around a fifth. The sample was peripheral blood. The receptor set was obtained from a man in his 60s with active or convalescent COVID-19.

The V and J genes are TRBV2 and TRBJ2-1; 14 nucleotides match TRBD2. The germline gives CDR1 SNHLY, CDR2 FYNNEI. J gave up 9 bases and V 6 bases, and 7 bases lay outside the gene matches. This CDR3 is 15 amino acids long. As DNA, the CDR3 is TGTGCCAGCAGCGCGGGACTAGCGGGGGTAGGTGAGCAGTTCTTC. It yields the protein CASSAGLAGVGEQFF.

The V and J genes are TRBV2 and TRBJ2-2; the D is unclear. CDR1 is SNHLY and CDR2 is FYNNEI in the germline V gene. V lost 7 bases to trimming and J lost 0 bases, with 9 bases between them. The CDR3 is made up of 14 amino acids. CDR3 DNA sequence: TGTGCCAGCAAAACAGACACGAACACCGGGGAGCTGTTTTTT. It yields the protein CASKTDTNTGELFF.

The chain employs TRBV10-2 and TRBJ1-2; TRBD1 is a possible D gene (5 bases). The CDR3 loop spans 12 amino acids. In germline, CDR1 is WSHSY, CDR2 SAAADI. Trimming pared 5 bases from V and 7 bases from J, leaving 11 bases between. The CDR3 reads CASSPGIGGYTF. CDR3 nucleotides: TGCGCCAGCAGTCCAGGGATAGGTGGCTACACCTTC.

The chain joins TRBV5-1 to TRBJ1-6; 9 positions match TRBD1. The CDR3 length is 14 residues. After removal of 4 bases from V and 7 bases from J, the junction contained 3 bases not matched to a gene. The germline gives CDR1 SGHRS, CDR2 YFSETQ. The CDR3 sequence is CASSPGTGNSPLHF. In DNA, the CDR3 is TGCGCCAGCAGCCCCGGGACAGGGAATTCACCCCTCCACTTT.

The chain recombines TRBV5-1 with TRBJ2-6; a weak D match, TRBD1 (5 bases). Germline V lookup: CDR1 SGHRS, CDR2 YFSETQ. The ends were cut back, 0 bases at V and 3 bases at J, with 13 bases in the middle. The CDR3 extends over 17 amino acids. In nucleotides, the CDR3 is TGCGCCAGCAGCTTGGAGGGGTTTCTGGGTGGGGCCAACGTCCTGACTTTC. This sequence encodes CASSLEGFLGGANVLTF.

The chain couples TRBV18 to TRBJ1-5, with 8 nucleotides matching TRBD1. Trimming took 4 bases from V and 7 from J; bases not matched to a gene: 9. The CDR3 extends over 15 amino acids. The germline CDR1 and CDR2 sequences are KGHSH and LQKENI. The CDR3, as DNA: TGTGCCAGCTCACGGGACAGGACGCCCGGGCAGCCCCAGCATTTT. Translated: CASSRDRTPGQPQHF.

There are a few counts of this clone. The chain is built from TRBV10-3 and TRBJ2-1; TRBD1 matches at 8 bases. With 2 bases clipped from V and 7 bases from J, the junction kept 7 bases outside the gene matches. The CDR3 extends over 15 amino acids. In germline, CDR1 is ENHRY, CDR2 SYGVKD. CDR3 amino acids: CAISEPDRGRNEQFF. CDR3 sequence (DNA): TGTGCCATCAGTGAGCCAGACAGGGGTAGGAATGAGCAGTTCTTC.

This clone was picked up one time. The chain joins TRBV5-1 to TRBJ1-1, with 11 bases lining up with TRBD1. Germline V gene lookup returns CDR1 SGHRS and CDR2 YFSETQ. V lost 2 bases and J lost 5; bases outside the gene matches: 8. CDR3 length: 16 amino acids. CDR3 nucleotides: TGCGCCAGCAGCTTACCGGGACAGGGGGTTTGGACTGAAGCTTTCTTT. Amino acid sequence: CASSLPGQGVWTEAFF. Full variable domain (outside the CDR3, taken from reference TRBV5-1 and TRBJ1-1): KAGVTQTPRYLIKTRGQQVTLSCSPISGHRSVSWYQQTPGQGLQFLFEYFSETQRNKGNFPGRFSGRQFSNSRSEMNVSTLELGDSALYLCASSLPGQGVWTEAFFGQGTRLTVV.

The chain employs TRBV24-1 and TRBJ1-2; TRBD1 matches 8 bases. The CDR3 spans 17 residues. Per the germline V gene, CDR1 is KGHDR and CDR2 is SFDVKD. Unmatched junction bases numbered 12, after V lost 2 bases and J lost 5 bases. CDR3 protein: CATSDSFTDRGTYGYTF. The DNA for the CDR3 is TGTGCCACCAGTGATTCCTTTACCGACAGGGGAACTTATGGCTACACCTTC.

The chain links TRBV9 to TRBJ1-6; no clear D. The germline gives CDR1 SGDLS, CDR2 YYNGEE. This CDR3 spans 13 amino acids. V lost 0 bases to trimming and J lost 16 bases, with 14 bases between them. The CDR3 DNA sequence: TGTGCCAGCAGCGTAGGTGAGGACTCAGCACTCCACTTT. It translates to CASSVGEDSALHF.

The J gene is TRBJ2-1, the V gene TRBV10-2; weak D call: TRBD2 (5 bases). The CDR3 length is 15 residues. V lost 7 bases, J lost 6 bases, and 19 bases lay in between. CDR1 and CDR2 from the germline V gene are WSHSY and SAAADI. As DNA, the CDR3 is TGCGCCAGCATTCTAACTAGATCCGGCGGCAATGAGCAGTTCTTC. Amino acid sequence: CASILTRSGGNEQFF.

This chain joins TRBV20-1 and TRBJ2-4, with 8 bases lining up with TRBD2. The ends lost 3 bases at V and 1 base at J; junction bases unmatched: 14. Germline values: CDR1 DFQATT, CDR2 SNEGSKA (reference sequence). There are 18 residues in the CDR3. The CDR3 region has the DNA TGCAGTGCTAGTTCTCTAGCGGGTATAATCGAGGCCAAAAACATTCAGTACTTC. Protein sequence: CSASSLAGIIEAKNIQYF.

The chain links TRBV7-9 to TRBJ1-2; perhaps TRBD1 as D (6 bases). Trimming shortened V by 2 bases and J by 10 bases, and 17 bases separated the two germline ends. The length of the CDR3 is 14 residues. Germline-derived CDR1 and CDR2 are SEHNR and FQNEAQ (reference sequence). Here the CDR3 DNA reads TGTGCCAGCAGCTTATCTGGGGCAGGGGAAGACTACACCTTC. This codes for CASSLSGAGEDYTF.

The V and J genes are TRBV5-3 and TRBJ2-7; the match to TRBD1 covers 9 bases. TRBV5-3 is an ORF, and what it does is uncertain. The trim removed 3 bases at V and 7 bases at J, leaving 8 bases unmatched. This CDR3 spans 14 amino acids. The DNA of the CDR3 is TGTGCCAGAAGCTCGACAGGGGGTACGAGTGAGCAGTACTTC. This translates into CARSSTGGTSEQYF.

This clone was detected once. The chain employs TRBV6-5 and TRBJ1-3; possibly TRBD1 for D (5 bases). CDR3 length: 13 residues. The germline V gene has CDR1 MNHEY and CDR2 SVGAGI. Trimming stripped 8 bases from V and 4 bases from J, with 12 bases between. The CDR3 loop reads CASFRDSGNTIYF. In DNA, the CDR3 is TGTGCCAGCTTCAGGGACTCGGGAAACACCATATATTTT.

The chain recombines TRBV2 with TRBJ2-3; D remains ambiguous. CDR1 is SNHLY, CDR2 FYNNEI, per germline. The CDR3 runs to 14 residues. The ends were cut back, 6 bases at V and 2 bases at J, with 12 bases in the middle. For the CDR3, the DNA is TGTGCCAGCAGGTGGAACAGCAACACAGATACGCAGTATTTT. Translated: CASRWNSNTDTQYF. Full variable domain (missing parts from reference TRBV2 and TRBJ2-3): EPEVTQTPSHQVTQMGQEVILRCVPISNHLYFYWYRQILGQKVEFLVSFYNNEISEKSEIFDDQFSVERPDGSNFTLKIRSTKLEDSAMYFCASRWNSNTDTQYFGPGTRLTVL.

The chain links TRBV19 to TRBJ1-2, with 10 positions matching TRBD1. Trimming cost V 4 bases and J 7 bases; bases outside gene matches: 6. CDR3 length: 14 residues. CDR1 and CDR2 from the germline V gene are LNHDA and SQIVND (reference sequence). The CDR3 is CASSTDRGPSGYTF. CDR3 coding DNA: TGTGCCAGTAGTACAGACAGGGGGCCATCTGGCTACACCTTC.

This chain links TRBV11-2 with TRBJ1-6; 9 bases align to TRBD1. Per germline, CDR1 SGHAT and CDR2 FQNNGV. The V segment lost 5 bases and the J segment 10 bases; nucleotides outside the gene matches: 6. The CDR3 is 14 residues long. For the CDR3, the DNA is TGTGCCAGCAGCATGGACAGGGGACGCTCACCCCTCCACTTT. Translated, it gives CASSMDRGRSPLHF.

The CDR3 sequence is CASQGQGLSYYGYTF. Here the CDR3 DNA reads TGTGCCAGCCAGGGACAGGGGTTATCATACTATGGCTACACCTTC. This chain links TRBV28 with TRBJ1-2, with 10 bases matching TRBD1. The CDR3 consists of 15 residues. The V and J ends lost 8 bases and 3 bases, in that order; junction bases with no gene match: 9. The germline V gene has CDR1 MDHEN and CDR2 SYDVKM.

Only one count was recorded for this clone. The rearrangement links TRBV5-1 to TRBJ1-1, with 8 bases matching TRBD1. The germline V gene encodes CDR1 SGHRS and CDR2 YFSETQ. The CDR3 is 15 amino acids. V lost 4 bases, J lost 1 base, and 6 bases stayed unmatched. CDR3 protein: CASSDTGTGNTEAFF. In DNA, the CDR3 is TGCGCCAGCAGCGATACCGGGACAGGGAACACTGAAGCTTTCTTT.

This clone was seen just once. In nucleotides, the CDR3 is TGTGCCAGTAGTGGACAGATCAATCAGCCCCAGCATTTT. Translated: CASSGQINQPQHF. V usage is TRBV19 and J usage is TRBJ1-5; TRBD1 might be the D (6 bases). Germline lookup yields CDR1 LNHDA and CDR2 SQIVND (reference sequence). Trimming shortened V by 5 bases and J by 3 bases, and 8 bases separated the two germline ends. This CDR3 is 13 amino acids long.